This TCR beta chain was retrieved from a study of blood T cell repertoires in COVID-19. Study-wide background: Whether acute or convalescent, the COVID-19 samples came from the United States, Italy and Spain. T cells, B-cell-depleted T cells, or PBMCs provided the cDNA or gDNA that served as material.

Trimming took off 2 bases at V and 2 bases at J, with 13 bases between the two ends. The CDR3 is 16 amino acids. In germline, CDR1 is MNHNS, CDR2 SASEGT. In the source study's methods: Using reference gene primer amplification, nucleated cell counts were estimated. Assay: immunoSEQ multiplex PCR; the TCRdb copy retains only in-frame clones and omits some. That table gives V, J and clone size, and the DNA gave D and trimming. In the table there are some 250,000 clones, about nine tenths of which are singletons. This chain connects TRBV6-1 to TRBJ1-5; D is uncertain. The clonotype comes from a man aged 60 to 69 who had recovered from COVID-19. Sequencing was performed on peripheral blood. The CDR3 region is CASSERTGLGNQPQHF. The CDR3 DNA reads as TGTGCCAGCAGTGAACGTACGGGATTGGGCAATCAGCCCCAGCATTTT.